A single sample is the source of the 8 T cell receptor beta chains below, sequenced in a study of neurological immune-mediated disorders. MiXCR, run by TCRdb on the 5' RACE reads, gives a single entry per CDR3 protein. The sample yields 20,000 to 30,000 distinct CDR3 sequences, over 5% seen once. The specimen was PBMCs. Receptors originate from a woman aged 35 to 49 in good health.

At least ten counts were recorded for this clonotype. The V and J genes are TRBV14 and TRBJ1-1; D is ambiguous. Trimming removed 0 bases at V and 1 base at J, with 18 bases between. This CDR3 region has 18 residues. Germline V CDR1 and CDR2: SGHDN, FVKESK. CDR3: CASSQEGMGLLRNTEAFF. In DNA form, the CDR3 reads TGTGCCAGCAGCCAAGAGGGAATGGGTTTGTTGCGGAACACTGAAGCTTTCTTT.

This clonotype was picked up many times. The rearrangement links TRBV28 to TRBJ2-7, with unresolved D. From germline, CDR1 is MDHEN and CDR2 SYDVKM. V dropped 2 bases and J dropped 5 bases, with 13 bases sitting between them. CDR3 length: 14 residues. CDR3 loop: CASSLLVTRHEQYF. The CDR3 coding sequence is TGTGCCAGCAGTTTACTGGTCACTCGCCACGAGCAGTACTTC.

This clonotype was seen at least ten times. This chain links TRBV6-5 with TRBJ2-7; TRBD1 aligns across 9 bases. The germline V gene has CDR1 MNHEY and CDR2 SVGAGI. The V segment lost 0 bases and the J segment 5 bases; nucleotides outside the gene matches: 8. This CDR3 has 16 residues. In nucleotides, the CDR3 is TGTGCCAGCAGTTACTCGGGCAGGACAGGGGTGAACGAGCAGTACTTC. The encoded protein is CASSYSGRTGVNEQYF.

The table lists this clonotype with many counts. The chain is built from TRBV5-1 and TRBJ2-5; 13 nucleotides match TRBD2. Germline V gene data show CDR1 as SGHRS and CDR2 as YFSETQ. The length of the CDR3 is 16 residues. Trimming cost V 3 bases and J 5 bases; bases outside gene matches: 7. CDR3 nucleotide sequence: TGCGCCAGCAGCTCTCGGACTAGCGGGGGACTGGAGACCCAGTACTTC. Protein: CASSSRTSGGLETQYF.

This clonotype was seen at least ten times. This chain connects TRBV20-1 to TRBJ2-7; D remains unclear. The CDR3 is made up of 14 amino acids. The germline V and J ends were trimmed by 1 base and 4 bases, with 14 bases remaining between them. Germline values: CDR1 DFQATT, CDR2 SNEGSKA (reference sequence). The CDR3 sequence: CSARGPIPPYEQYF. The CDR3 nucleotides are TGCAGTGCTAGAGGTCCCATTCCCCCTTACGAGCAGTACTTC.

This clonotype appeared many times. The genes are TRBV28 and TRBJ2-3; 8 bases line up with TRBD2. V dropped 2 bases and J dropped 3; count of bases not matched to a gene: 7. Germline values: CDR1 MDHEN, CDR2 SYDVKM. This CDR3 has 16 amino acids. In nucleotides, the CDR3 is TGTGCCAGCAGTTTACGCGGGAGCGGGAGAACAGATACGCAGTATTTT. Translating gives CASSLRGSGRTDTQYF. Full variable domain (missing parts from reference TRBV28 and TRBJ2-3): DVKVTQSSRYLVKRTGEKVFLECVQDMDHENMFWYRQDPGLGLRLIYFSYDVKMKEKGDIPEGYSVSREKKERFSLILESASTNQTSMYLCASSLRGSGRTDTQYFGPGTRLTVL.

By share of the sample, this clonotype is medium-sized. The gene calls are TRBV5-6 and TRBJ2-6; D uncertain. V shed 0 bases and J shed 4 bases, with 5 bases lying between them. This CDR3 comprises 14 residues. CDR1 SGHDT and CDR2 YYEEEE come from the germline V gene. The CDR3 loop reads CASSLAGGANVLTF. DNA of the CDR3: TGTGCCAGCAGCTTGGCAGGAGGGGCCAACGTCCTGACTTTC.

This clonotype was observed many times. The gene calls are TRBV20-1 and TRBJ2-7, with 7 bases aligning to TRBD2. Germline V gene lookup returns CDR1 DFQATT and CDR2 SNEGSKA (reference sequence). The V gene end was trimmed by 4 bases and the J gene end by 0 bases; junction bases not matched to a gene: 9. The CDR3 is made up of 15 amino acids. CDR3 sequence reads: CSATPASGPSYEQYF. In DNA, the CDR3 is TGCAGTGCTACCCCGGCTAGCGGACCCTCCTACGAGCAGTACTTC.